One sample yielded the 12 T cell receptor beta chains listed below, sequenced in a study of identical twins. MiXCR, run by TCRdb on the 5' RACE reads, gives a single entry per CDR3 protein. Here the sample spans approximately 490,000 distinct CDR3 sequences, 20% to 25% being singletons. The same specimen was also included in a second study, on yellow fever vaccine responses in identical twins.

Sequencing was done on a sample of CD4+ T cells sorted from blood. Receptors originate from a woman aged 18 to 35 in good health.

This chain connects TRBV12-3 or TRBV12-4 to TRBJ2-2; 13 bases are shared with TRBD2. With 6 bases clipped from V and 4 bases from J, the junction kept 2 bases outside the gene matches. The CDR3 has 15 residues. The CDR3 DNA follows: TGTGCCAGCAGACGACTAGCGGGAGGCACCGGGGAGCTGTTTTTT. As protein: CASRRLAGGTGELFF.

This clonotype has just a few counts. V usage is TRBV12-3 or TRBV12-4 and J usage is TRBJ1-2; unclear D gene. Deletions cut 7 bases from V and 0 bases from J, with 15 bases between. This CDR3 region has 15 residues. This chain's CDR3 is CASTRSFPANYGYTF. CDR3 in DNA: TGTGCCAGCACCCGGTCGTTCCCCGCTAACTATGGCTACACCTTC.

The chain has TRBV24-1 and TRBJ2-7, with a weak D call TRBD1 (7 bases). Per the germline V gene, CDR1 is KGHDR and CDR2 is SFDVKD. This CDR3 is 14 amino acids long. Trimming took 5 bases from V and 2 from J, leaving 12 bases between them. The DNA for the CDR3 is TGTGCCACCAGTGGGGCAGGGGGGACCTACGAGCAGTACTTC. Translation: CATSGAGGTYEQYF.

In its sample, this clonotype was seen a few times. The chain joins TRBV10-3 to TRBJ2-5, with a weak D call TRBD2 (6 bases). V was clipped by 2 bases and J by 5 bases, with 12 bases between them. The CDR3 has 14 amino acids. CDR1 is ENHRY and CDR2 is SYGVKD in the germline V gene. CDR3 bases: TGTGCCATCAGTGAGGCGGTAGCGGAGGAGACCCAGTACTTC. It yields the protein CAISEAVAEETQYF.

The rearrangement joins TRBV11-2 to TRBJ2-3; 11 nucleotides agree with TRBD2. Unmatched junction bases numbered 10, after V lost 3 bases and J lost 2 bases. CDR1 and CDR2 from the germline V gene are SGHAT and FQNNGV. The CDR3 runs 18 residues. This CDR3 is CASSFLAGGGLNTDTQYF. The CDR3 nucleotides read TGTGCCAGCAGCTTTCTAGCGGGGGGCGGCTTAAACACAGATACGCAGTATTTT.

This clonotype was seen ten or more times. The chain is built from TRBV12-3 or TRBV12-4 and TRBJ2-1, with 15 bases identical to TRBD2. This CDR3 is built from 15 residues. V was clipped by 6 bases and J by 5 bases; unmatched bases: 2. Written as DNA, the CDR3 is TGTGCCAGCAGGGGACTAGCGGGAGGAAACAATGAGCAGTTCTTC. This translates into CASRGLAGGNNEQFF.

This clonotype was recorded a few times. CDR3 DNA sequence: TGCAGCGTTGACTTAGGGACTAGCGGGAGTAATGAGCAGTTCTTC. Translated, it gives CSVDLGTSGSNEQFF. This rearrangement joins TRBV29-1 to TRBJ2-1; TRBD2 matches at 14 bases. From germline, CDR1 is SQVTM and CDR2 ANQGSEA. This CDR3 has 15 amino acids. The V segment lost 3 bases and the J segment 7 bases; nucleotides outside the gene matches: 5.

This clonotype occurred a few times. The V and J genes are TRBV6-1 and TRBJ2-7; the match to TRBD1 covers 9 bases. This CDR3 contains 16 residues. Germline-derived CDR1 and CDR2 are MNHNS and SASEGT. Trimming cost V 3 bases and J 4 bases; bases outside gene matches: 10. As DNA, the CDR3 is TGTGCCAGCAGTGACGCCCTTTGGACAGGGGCATACGAGCAGTACGTC. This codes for CASSDALWTGAYEQYV.

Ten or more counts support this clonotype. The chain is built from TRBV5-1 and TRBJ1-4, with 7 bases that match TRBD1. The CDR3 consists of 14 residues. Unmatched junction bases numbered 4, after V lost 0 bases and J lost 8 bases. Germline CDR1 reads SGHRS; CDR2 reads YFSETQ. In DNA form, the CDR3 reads TGCGCCAGCAGCTTGGACAGGGGATGGGAAAAACTGTTTTTT. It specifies CASSLDRGWEKLFF.

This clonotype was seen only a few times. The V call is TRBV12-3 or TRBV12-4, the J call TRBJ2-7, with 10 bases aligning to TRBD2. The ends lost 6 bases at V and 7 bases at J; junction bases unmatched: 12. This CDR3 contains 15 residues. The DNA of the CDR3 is TGTGCCAGCAGACTCAGGGCTAGCGGGAGTGGTGAGCAGTACTTC. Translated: CASRLRASGSGEQYF.

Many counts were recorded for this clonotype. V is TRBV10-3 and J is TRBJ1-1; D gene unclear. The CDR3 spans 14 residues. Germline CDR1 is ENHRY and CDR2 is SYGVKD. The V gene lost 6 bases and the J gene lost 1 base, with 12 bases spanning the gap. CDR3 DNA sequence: TGTGCCATCAGAGAAGGGTCAGGGAACACTGAAGCTTTCTTT. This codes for CAIREGSGNTEAFF.

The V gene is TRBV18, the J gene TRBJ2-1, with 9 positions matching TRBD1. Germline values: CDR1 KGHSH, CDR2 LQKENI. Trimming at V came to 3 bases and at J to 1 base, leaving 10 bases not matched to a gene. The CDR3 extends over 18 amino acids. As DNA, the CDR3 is TGTGCCAGCTCACCGAAACGCTACGGGACAGGGTCCTACAATGAGCAGTTCTTC. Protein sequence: CASSPKRYGTGSYNEQFF.